This T cell receptor (beta chain) was recorded in a study of CD8 T cells in ankylosing spondylitis. Findings of the study overall: Roughly 8 highly homologous variants made up a TCR beta motif, and this motif appeared characteristic of ankylosing spondylitis blood. Clones tied to disease were said to be significantly enriched in matched ankylosing spondylitis synovial fluid.

This clonotype turned up a few times. Its antigen remains unidentified. In making TCR beta libraries, quantitative 5'-RACE with molecular barcodes was used. TCRdb re-derived calls from the 5' RACE reads in MiXCR, one entry per CDR3 protein. Here the sample spans 200,000 to 300,000 distinct CDR3 sequences, 20% to 30% being singletons. The sequence derives from a male donor with ankylosing spondylitis or in good health (not recorded which). Sequencing used blood, either unsorted or a sorted T cell fraction (not recorded which).

The CDR3 DNA is TGTGCCAGCAGCGTCAAGGGAGGGTCACGGACGGATGAGCAGTTCTTC. Protein sequence: CASSVKGGSRTDEQFF. The chain employs TRBV11-2 and TRBJ2-1; 7 bases fit TRBD2. V trimming: 5 bases; J trimming: 8 bases; junction bases outside the gene matches: 15. The CDR3 loop spans 16 amino acids. The V gene's germline CDR1 is SGHAT and CDR2 FQNNGV.